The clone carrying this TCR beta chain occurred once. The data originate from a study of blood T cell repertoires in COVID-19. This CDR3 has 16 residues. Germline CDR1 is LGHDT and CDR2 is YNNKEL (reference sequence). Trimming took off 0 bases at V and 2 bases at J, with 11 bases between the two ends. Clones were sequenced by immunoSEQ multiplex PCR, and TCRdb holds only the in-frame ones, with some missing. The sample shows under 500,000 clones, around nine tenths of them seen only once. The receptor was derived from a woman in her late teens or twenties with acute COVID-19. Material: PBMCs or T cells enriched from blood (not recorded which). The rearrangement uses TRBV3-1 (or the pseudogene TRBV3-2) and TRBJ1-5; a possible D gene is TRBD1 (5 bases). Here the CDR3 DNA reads TGTGCCAGCAGCCAAGATTCTAGGGGCGGCAATCAGCCCCAGCATTTT. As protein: CASSQDSRGGNQPQHF.